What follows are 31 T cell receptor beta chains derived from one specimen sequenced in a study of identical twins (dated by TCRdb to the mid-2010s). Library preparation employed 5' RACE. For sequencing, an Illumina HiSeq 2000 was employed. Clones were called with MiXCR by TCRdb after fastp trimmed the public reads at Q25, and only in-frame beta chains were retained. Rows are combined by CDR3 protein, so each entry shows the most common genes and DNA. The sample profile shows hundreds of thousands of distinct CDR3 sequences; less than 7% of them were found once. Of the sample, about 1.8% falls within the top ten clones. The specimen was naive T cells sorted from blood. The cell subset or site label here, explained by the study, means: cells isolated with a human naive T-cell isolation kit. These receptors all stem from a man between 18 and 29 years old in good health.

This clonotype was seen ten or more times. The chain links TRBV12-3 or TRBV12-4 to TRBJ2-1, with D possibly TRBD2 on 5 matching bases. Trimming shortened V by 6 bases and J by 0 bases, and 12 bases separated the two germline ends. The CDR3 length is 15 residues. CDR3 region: CASRFEGPSYNEQFF. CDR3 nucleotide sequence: TGTGCCAGCAGGTTTGAGGGCCCCTCCTACAATGAGCAGTTCTTC.

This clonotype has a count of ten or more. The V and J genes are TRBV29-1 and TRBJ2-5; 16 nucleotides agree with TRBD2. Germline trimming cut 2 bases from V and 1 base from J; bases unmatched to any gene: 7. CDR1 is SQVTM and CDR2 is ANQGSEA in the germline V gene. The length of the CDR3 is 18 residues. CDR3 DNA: TGCAGCGTTGAATCGGGACTAGCGGGAGGGAAGCCCCAAGAGACCCAGTACTTC. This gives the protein CSVESGLAGGKPQETQYF. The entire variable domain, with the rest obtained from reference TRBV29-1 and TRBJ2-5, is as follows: SAVISQKPSRDICQRGTSLTIQCQVDSQVTMMFWYRQQPGQSLTLIATANQGSEATYESGFVIDKFPISRPNLTFSTLTVSNMSPEDSSIYLCSVESGLAGGKPQETQYFGPGTRLLVL.

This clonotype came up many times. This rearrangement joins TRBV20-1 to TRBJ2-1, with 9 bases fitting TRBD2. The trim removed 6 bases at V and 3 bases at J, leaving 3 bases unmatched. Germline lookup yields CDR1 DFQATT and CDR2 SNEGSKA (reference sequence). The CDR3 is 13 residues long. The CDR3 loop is CSAIAGVYNEQFF. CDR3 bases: TGCAGTGCCATAGCGGGGGTCTACAATGAGCAGTTCTTC.

CDR3 protein: CASSSTGGTSYNEQFF. In nucleotides, the CDR3 is TGTGCCAGCAGTTCAACGGGAGGCACCTCCTACAATGAGCAGTTCTTC. This chain uses TRBV28 with TRBJ2-1, with 7 bases lining up with TRBD2. Trimming removed 4 bases from V and 0 bases from J; junction bases left unmatched: 6. In germline, CDR1 is MDHEN, CDR2 SYDVKM. The CDR3 length is 16 residues. Full variable domain (remainder filled in from reference TRBV28 and TRBJ2-1): DVKVTQSSRYLVKRTGEKVFLECVQDMDHENMFWYRQDPGLGLRLIYFSYDVKMKEKGDIPEGYSVSREKKERFSLILESASTNQTSMYLCASSSTGGTSYNEQFFGPGTRLTVL.

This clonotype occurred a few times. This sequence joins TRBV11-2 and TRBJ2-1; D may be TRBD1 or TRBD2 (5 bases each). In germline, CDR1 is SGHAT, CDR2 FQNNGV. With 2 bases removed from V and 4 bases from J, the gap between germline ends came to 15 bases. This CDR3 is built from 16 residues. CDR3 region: CASSLRGTSKYNEQFF. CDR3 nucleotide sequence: TGTGCCAGCAGCTTACGAGGGACCAGCAAATACAATGAGCAGTTCTTC.

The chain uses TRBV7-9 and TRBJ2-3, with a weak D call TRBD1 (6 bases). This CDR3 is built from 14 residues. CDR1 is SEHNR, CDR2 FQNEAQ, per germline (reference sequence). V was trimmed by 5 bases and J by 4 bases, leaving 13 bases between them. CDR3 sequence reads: CASSIPQGPDTQYF. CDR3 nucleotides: TGTGCCAGCAGCATACCACAGGGCCCAGATACGCAGTATTTT.

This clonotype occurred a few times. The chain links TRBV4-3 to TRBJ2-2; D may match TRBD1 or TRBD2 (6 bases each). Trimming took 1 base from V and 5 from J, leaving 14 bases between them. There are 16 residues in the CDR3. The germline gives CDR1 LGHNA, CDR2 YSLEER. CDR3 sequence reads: CASSQGLQGRTGELFF. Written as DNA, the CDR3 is TGCGCCAGCAGCCAAGGCCTGCAGGGGAGGACCGGGGAGCTGTTTTTT.

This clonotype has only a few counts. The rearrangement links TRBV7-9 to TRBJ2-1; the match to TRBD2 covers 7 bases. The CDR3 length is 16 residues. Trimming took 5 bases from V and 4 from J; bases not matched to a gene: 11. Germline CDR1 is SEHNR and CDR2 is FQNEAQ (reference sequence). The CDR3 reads CASSLYSGLTYNEQFF. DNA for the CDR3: TGTGCCAGCAGCCTATATAGCGGGCTCACATACAATGAGCAGTTCTTC.

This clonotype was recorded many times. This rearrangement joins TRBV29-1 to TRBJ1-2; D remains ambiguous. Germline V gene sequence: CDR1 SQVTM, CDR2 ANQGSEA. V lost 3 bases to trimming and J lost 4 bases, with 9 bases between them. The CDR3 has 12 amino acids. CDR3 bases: TGCAGCGTTGATCGCTCCGGCTATGGCTACACCTTC. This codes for CSVDRSGYGYTF.

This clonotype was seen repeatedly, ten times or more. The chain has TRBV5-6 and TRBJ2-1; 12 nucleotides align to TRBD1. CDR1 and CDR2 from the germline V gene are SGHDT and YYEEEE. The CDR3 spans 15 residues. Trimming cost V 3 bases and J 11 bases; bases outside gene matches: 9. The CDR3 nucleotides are TGTGCCAGCAGCTACGGGACAGGGGGCAGCGGGAAGCAGTTCTTC. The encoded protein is CASSYGTGGSGKQFF.

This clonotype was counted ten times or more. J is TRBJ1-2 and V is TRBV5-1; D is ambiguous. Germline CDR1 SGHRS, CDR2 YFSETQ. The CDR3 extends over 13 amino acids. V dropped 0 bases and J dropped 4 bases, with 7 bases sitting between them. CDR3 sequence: CASSLERAYGYTF. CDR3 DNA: TGCGCCAGCAGCTTGGAGCGCGCCTATGGCTACACCTTC.

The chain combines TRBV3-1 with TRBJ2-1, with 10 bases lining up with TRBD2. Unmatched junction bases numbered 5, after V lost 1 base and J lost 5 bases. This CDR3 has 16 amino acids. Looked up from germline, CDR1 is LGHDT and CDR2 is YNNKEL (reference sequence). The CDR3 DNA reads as TGTGCCAGCAGCCAAGTGATACTAGCGGGGCACAATGAGCAGTTCTTC. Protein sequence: CASSQVILAGHNEQFF.

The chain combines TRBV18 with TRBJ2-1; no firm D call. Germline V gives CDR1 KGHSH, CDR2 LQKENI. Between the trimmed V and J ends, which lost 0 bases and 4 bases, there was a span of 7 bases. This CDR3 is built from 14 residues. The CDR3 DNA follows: TGTGCCAGCTCACCACCGGTCCGATACAATGAGCAGTTCTTC. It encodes CASSPPVRYNEQFF.

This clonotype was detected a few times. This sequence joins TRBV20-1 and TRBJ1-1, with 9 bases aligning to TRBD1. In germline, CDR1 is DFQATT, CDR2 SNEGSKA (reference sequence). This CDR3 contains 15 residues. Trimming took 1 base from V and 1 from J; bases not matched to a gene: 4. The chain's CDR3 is CSARGRTGENTEAFF. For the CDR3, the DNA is TGCAGTGCTAGAGGGAGGACAGGGGAGAACACTGAAGCTTTCTTT.

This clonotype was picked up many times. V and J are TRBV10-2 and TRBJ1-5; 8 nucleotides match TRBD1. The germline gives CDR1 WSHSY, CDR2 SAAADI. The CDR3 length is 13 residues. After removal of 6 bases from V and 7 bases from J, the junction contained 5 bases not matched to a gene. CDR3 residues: CASRGQGGQPQHF. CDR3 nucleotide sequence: TGCGCCAGCAGAGGACAGGGCGGACAGCCCCAGCATTTT.

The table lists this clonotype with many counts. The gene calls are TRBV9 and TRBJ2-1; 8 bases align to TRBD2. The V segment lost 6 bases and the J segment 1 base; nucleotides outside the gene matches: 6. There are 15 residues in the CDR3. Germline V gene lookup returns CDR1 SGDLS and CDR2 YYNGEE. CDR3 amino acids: CASTPSGSSYNEQFF. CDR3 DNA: TGTGCCAGCACCCCAAGCGGGAGTTCCTACAATGAGCAGTTCTTC.

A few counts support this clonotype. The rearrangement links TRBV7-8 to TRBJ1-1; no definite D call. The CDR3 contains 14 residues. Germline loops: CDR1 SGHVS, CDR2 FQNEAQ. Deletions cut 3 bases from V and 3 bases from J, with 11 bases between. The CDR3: CASSFTMGYTEAFF. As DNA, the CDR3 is TGTGCCAGCAGCTTCACCATGGGCTACACTGAAGCTTTCTTT.

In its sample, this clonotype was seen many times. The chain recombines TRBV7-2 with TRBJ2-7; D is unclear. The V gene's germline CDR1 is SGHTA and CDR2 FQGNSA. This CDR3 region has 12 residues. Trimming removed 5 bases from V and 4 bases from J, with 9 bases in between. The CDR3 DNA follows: TGTGCCAGCAGCCTCCTAGGTTACGAGCAGTACTTC. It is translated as CASSLLGYEQYF.

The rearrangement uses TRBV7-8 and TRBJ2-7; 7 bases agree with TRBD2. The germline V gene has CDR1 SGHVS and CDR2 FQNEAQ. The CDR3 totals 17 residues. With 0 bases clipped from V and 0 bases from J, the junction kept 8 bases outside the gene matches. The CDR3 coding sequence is TGTGCCAGCAGCTTAGCGGGGCGACTAGCTAGCTCCTACGAGCAGTACGTC. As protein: CASSLAGRLASSYEQYV.

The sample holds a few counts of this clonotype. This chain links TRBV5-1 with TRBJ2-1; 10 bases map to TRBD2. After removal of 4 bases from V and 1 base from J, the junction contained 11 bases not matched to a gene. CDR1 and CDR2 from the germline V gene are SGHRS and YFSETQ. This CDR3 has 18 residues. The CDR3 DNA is TGCGCCAGCAGCCCCGAACTAGGGACTAGCGCATCCTACAATGAGCAGTTCTTC. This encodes CASSPELGTSASYNEQFF.

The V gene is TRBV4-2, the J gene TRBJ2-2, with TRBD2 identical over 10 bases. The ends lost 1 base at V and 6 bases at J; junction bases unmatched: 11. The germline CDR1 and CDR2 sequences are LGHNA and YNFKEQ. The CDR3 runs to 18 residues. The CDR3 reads CASSQVPSGRVNAGELFF. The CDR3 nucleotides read TGTGCCAGCAGCCAAGTACCCAGCGGGAGGGTCAACGCCGGGGAGCTGTTTTTT.

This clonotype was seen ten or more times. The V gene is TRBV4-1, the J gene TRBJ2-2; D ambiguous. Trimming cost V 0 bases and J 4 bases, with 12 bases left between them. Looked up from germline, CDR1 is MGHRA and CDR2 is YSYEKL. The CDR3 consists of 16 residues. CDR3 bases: TGCGCCAGCAGCCAAGACACGGGCGGATCCACCGGGGAGCTGTTTTTT. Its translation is CASSQDTGGSTGELFF.

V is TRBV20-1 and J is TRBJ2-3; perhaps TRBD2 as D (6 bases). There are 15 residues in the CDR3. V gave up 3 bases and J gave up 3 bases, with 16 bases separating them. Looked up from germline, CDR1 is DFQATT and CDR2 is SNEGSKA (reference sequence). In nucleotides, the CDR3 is TGCAGTGCTAGTCCCTTAGCGGTAGTGACAGATACGCAGTATTTT. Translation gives CSASPLAVVTDTQYF.

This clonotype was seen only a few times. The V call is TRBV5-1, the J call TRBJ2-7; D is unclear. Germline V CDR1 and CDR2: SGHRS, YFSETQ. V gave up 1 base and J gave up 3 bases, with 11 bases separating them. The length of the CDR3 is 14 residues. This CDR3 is CASSLIRTDYEQYF. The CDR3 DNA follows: TGCGCCAGCAGCTTGATTAGGACGGACTACGAGCAGTACTTC.

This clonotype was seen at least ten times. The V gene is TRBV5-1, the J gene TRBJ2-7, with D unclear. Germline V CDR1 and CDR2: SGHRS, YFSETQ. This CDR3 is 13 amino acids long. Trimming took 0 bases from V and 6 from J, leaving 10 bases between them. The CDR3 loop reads CASSLAMAREQYF. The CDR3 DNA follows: TGCGCCAGCAGCTTGGCCATGGCCCGCGAGCAGTACTTC.

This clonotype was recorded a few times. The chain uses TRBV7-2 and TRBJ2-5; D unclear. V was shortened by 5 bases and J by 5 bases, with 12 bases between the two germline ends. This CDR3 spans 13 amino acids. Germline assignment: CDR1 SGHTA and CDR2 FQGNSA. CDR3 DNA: TGTGCCAGCAGCACGGAAGTGGTGGAGACCCAGTACTTC. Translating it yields CASSTEVVETQYF.

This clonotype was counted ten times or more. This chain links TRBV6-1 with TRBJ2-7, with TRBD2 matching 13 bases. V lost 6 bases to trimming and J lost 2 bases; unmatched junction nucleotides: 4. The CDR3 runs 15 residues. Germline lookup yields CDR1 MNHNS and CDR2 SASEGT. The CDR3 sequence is CASRGTSGRAYEQYV. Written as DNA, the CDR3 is TGTGCCAGCAGGGGAACTAGCGGGAGGGCCTACGAGCAGTACGTC.

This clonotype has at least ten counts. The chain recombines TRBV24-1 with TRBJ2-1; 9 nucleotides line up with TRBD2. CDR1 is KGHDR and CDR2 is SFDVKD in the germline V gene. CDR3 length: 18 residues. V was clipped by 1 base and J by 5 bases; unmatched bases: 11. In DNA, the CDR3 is TGTGCCACCAGTGATTTCAGCGGGAGGTCCCGCAGGGACAATGAGCAGTTCTTC. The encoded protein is CATSDFSGRSRRDNEQFF.

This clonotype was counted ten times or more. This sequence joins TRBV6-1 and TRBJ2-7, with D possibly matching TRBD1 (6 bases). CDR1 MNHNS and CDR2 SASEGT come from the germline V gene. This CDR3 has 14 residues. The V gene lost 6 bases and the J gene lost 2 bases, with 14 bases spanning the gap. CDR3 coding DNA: TGTGCCAGCAGCCGGTCTGGGGGCGCCTACGAGCAGTACTTC. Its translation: CASSRSGGAYEQYF.

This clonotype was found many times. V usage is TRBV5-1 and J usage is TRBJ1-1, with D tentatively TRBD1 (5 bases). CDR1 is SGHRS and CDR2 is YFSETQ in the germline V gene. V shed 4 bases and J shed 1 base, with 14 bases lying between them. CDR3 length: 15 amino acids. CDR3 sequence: CASSPPGRQNTEAFF. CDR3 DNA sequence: TGCGCCAGCAGCCCGCCGGGACGGCAGAACACTGAAGCTTTCTTT.

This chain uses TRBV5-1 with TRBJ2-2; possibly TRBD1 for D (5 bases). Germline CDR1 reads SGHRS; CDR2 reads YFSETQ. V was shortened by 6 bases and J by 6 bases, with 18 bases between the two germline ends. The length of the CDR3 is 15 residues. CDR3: CASKPPQGKAGELFF. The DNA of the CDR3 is TGCGCCAGCAAGCCCCCGCAGGGTAAAGCCGGGGAGCTGTTTTTT. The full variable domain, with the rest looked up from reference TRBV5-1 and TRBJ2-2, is KAGVTQTPRYLIKTRGQQVTLSCSPISGHRSVSWYQQTPGQGLQFLFEYFSETQRNKGNFPGRFSGRQFSNSRSEMNVSTLELGDSALYLCASKPPQGKAGELFFGEGSRLTVL.